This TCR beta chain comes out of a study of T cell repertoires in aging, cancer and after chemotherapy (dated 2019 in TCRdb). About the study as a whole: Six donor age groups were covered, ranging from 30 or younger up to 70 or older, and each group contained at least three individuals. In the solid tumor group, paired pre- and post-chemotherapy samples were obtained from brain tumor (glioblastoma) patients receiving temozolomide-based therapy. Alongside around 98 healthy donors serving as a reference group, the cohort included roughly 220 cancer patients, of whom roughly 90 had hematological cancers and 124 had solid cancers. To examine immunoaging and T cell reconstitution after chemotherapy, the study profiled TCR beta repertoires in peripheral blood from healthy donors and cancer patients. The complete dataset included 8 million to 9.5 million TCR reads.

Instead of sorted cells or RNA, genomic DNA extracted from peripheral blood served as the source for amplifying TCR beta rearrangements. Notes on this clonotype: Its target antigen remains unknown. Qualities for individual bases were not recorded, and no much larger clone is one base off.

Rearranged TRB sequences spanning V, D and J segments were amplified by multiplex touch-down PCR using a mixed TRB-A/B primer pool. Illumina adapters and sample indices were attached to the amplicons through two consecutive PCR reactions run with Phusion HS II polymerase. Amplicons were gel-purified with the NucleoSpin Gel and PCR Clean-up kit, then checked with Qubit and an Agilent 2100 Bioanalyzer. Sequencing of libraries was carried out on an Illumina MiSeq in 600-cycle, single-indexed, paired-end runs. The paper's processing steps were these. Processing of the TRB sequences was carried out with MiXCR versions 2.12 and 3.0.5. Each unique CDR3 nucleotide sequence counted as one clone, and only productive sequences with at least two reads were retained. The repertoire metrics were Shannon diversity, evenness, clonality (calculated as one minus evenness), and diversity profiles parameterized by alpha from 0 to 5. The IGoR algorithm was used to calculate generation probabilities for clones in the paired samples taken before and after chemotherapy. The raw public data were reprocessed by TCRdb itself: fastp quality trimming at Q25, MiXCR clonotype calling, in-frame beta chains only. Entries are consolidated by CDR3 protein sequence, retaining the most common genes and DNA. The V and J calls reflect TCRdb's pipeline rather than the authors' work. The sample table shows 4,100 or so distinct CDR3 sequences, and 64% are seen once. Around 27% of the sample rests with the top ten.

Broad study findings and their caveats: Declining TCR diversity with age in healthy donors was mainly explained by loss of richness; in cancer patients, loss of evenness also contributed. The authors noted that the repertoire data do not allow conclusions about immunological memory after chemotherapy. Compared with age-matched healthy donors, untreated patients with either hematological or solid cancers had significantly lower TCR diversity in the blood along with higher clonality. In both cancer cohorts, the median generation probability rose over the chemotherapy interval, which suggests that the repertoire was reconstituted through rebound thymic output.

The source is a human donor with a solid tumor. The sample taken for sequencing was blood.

In nucleotides, the sequence is TGTGCCAGCAGTTACAGCAGGGTCTCTGGAAACACCATATATTTT. Translated, this gives CASSYSRVSGNTIYF. The chain was built from TRBV6-2 or TRBV6-3 and TRBJ1-3, and TRBD1 may be the D gene, going by 5 matching bases. V gives up 2 bases and J gives up 0 bases, and the segment between their germline ends measures 8 bases. CDR1 is given as MNHEY and CDR2 as SVGEGT, both from the germline V gene. The CDR3 contains 15 residues, cysteine and phenylalanine counted. Solely the CDR3 DNA is kept, with 45 bases framed from the first base.